This T cell receptor (beta chain) was obtained from a study of T cells in Graves' hyperthyroidism and ophthalmopathy. This clonotype was detected many times. The antigen is unknown. With duration under 3 months, ophthalmopathy was active: Clinical Activity Score at least 3, NOSPECS at least 4. Fresh 10 ml peripheral blood yielded PBMCs. Findings and limits, study-wide: The blood repertoire included most of the expanded thyroid clonotypes above 0.001. Model-based prediction identified ophthalmopathy a median 6.5 months prior to its onset.

The CDR3 is made up of 15 amino acids. Trimming shortened V by 0 bases and J by 5 bases, and 14 bases separated the two germline ends. The germline CDR1 and CDR2 sequences are DFQATT and SNEGSKA (reference sequence). Amplified regions were TCR beta CDR3 sequences from RNA transcripts. The HTBI primer set served for first-round RT-PCR of the TCR CDR3. TCRdb re-derived calls from the multiplex PCR reads in MiXCR, one entry per CDR3 protein. Here the sample spans about 260,000 distinct CDR3 sequences, less than 20% being singletons. This receptor was identified in a woman aged 18 to 35 with Graves' ophthalmopathy. The source material was blood. The V call is TRBV20-1, the J call TRBJ2-1, with D uncertain. The CDR3 region has the DNA TGCAGTGCTAGAGATCCTTACCCACGGGACAATGAGCAGTTCTTC. It specifies CSARDPYPRDNEQFF.